This record concerns one TCR beta chain sequence. This clonotype is identified as medium-sized (0.01 to 0.1%). Its antigen remains unidentified. Per-base qualities were not stored, and no clone one base away is much larger. Reading the germline V gene (reference sequence) gives CDR1 DFQATT and CDR2 SNEGSKA. The CDR3 has 12 amino acids, counting the end cysteine and phenylalanine. The kept DNA is CDR3 alone, 36 bases in frame from the first base. The V end gives up 5 bases and the J end 6 bases, leaving 3 bases in the junction not matched to a gene. Anyone who had received neoadjuvant chemotherapy or who was missing clinical information was not enrolled. The TCR-sequenced cases shown were male and underwent subtotal esophagectomy with 2- or 3-field lymphadenectomy. A Qiagen AllPrep kit was used to extract RNA from bulk tumor tissue sections, and T cells were not sorted. Small sections of surgically resected tumor tissue were kept in RNAlater reagent at -80 degrees C until RNA was extracted.

The data belong to a study of esophageal squamous cell carcinoma tumors (dated by TCRdb to the early 2020s). Turning to the overall study: Immuno relation high and low groups were defined by principal component analysis with K-means clustering applied to immunohistochemical T-cell and checkpoint marker values. TCR sequencing was performed on ten or so patients, consisting of five randomly selected high immuno relation cases and five background-matched low immuno relation cases. The approximately 9 cases yielded about 1.5 million total TCRalpha reads and approximately 1.3 million total TCRbeta reads, and about 32,000 and 35,000 of those reads, respectively, were unique. The purpose of the study was to evaluate TCR repertoire diversity and shared TCR repertoires of T cells in the tumor environment of esophageal squamous cell carcinoma. The wider cohort comprised some 53 surgically treated esophageal squamous cell carcinoma patients in Japan, with 21 high and some 32 low immuno relation cases.

Findings and caveats that apply to the study as a whole: Twenty-seven TRAV|TRAJ and 20 or so TRBV|TRBJ combinations, including TRAV13-1|TRAJ22 and TRBV7-9|TRBJ2-7, appeared to be shared among high immuno relation cases. The high and low immuno relation groups did not differ in total TCR repertoire counts, but the high immuno relation group had more significant repertoire counts. Since the TCRalpha and TCRbeta chains were sequenced separately, neither the chain pairing nor the recognized antigens could be determined. In about 30% of the 10 cases, a single TCRalpha VJ recombination dominated, and TCRalpha diversity seemed to be reduced. Only a few cases were included in the TCR repertoire analysis, and no investigation at the CDR3 clonotype level was performed. Because TCRalphabeta repertoire variation was large, shared V|J recombination candidates may have been selected by chance.

The library was generated by 5' RACE. PCR with KAPA HiFi used TCRalpha or TCRbeta constant-region primers plus a P20EA primer, followed by nested second PCR with CA2 or CB2. TCR genes were amplified by unbiased adaptor ligation RT-PCR, with reverse transcription by Superscript III and a polyT18-containing BSL-18E primer. Once second-strand synthesis and blunting were done, the P10EA/P20EA adaptor was ligated onto the 5' end of the cDNA, and NotI digestion came next. The first and second PCRs ran roughly 18 cycles of 98°C for 20 s, 65°C for 30 s and 72°C for 1 min. The Nextera XT Index kit v2 Set A was used to index the amplicons, which were pooled in equimolar amounts and quantified with a Qubit 2.0 Fluorometer. Sequencing was carried out on the Illumina MiSeq platform with 2x300 bp paired-end reads. Per the authors' processing: V and J genes were assigned to reads on the basis of highest identity to IMGT reference sequences using Repertoire Genesis software ver.1.0. CDR3 was defined as the region from Cys104 to Phe118 plus Gly119 and was translated, and unique sequence reads were defined as those with distinct V, J and CDR3 amino acids. A shared V|J combination was chosen only when it reached significance in both a Fisher's exact test in edgeR and a Mann Whitney U test. Repertoire dissimilarity index was computed with the R rdi package after removing singletons and bootstrapping 500 repertoire combinations. Using fastp trimming at Q25 and MiXCR clonotype assembly, TCRdb reanalyzed the public sequencing data and kept in-frame beta chains. Rows are combined by CDR3 protein, so each entry shows the most common genes and DNA. The V and J calls come from TCRdb's annotation, not from the publication. In this sample the table shows roughly 5,000 distinct CDR3 sequences, about 20% of which occur a single time. The ten largest make up more than 25% of the sample.

Sequencing used tumor tissue. Rearrangement joined TRBV20-1 to TRBJ2-2; TRBD1 agrees with 7 junctional bases. This TCR derives from a man aged 50 or older with esophageal squamous cell carcinoma. CDR3 sequence: CSASQGAGELFF. The DNA sequence is as follows: TGCAGTGCTTCCCAGGGGGCCGGGGAGCTGTTTTTT.